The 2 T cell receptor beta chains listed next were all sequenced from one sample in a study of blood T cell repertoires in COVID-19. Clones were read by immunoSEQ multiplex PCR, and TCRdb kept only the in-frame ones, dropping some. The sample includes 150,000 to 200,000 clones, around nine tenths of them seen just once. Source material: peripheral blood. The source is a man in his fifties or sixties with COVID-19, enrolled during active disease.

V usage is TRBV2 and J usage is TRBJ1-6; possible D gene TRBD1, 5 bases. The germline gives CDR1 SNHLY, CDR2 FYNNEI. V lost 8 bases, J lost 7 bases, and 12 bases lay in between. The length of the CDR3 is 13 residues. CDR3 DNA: TGTGCCAGCGTTGTGACAGAGAATTCACCCCTCCACTTT. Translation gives CASVVTENSPLHF. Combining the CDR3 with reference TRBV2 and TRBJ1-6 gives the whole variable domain EPEVTQTPSHQVTQMGQEVILRCVPISNHLYFYWYRQILGQKVEFLVSFYNNEISEKSEIFDDQFSVERPDGSNFTLKIRSTKLEDSAMYFCASVVTENSPLHFGNGTRLTVT.

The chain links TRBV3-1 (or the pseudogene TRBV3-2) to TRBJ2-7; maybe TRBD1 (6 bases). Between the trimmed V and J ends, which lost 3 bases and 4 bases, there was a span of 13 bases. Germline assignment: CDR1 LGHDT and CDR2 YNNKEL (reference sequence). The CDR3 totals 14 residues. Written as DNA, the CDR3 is TGTGCCAGCAGCCACCGACACGGACAGTACGAGCAGTACTTC. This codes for CASSHRHGQYEQYF.